Sequencing of this TCR beta chain was carried out in a study of blood T cell repertoires in COVID-19. Study-level information: Researchers got acute and convalescent COVID-19 samples from the United States, Italy and Spain. The analysed material was cDNA or gDNA that came from T cells, B-cell-depleted T cells, or PBMCs.

In the original workflow: Estimated nucleated cell counts came from reference gene primer amplification. TCRdb's table, derived via immunoSEQ multiplex PCR, lists solely in-frame clones and lacks some. V, J and clone size are taken as reported in that table, and D and trimming were inferred from the DNA itself. The sample carries about 130,000 clones, more than 70% recorded once. Germline lookup yields CDR1 LGHDT and CDR2 YNNKEL (reference sequence). V gave up 0 bases and J gave up 5 bases; unmatched junction bases: 3. The CDR3 is 16 amino acids. The V call is TRBV3-1 (or the pseudogene TRBV3-2), the J call TRBJ1-4; TRBD1 matches 10 bases. The sequence was collected from a woman in her thirties who had recovered from COVID-19. Material: peripheral blood. CDR3 amino acids: CASSQELGQGNEKLFF. The CDR3, as DNA: TGTGCCAGCAGCCAAGAACTGGGACAGGGGAATGAAAAACTGTTTTTT.